The 7 T cell receptor beta chains below all came from one sample that was sequenced in a study of cytomegalovirus exposure and HLA in healthy donors. The primer mix had 60 Vbeta and 13 Jbeta primers. Profiled with immunoSEQ multiplex PCR; TCRdb holds only in-frame clones, not every one. This table has approximately 150,000 clones, roughly 80% appearing once. Sequenced material: PBMCs. These receptors originate from a human donor in good health.

This chain links TRBV5-1 with TRBJ1-1; D perhaps matches TRBD1 (6 bases). The germline V and J ends were trimmed by 2 bases and 5 bases, with 10 bases remaining between them. The CDR3 has 13 amino acids. CDR1 SGHRS and CDR2 YFSETQ come from the germline V gene. The CDR3 DNA sequence: TGCGCCAGCAGCTTACTAACAGGGACTGAAGCTTTCTTT. Protein: CASSLLTGTEAFF.

The chain employs TRBV18 and TRBJ2-7; 7 nucleotides match TRBD1. The germline gives CDR1 KGHSH, CDR2 LQKENI. Trimming cost V 2 bases and J 0 bases; bases outside gene matches: 4. This CDR3 region has 15 residues. This chain's CDR3 is CASSPGAGGSYEQYF. The CDR3 region has the DNA TGTGCCAGCTCACCAGGCGCAGGGGGCTCCTACGAGCAGTACTTC.

Comments on this clone: Other DNA sequences in this specimen translate into the identical CDR3. This chain connects TRBV4-3 to TRBJ2-1; TRBD2 aligns across 14 bases. This CDR3 comprises 16 residues. The germline gives CDR1 LGHNA, CDR2 YSLEER. V lost 3 bases to trimming and J lost 3 bases; unmatched junction nucleotides: 1. The CDR3 DNA reads as TGCGCCAGCAGCCAGGGACTAGCGGGGGACTACAATGAGCAGTTCTTC. It is translated as CASSQGLAGDYNEQFF.

The genes are TRBV12-5 and TRBJ1-1, with a tentative D call TRBD1 (5 bases). The germline V and J ends were trimmed by 0 bases and 7 bases, with 6 bases remaining between them. There are 12 residues in the CDR3. CDR1 is LGHNT, CDR2 FRNRAP, per germline. Written as DNA, the CDR3 is TGTGCTAGTGGTTTGGTACAGGATGAAGCTTTCTTT. Translating gives CASGLVQDEAFF.

About this clone: The junction differs from germline at one of its ends, possibly a read error. The rearrangement links TRBV19 to TRBJ1-5; maybe TRBD1 (5 bases). CDR3 length: 12 amino acids. Germline V gene data show CDR1 as LNHDA and CDR2 as SQIVND (reference sequence). Written as DNA, the CDR3 is TGTGCCAGTAGAGACAGCAACCAGCCCCAGCATTTT. This gives the protein CASRDSNQPQHF.

The V and J genes are TRBV10-3 and TRBJ2-2, with 9 bases lining up with TRBD2. Per the germline V gene, CDR1 is ENHRY and CDR2 is SYGVKD. The CDR3 is 15 amino acids. J was trimmed by 4 bases and V by 6 bases; bases with no gene match: 6. CDR3 region: CAISVLTSGTGELFF. The DNA for the CDR3 is TGTGCCATCAGCGTATTGACTAGCGGCACCGGGGAGCTGTTTTTT.

In DNA form, the CDR3 reads TGTGCCAGCAGCCTGGAAGCGACAGGGCCCTATGGCTACACCTTC. Translated, it gives CASSLEATGPYGYTF. The chain is built from TRBV5-4 and TRBJ1-2, with TRBD1 matching 7 bases. The V gene end was trimmed by 4 bases and the J gene end by 4 bases; junction bases not matched to a gene: 10. The CDR3 sequence is 15 residues long. Germline-derived CDR1 and CDR2 are SGHNT and YYREEE (reference sequence).